This passage covers 20 T cell receptor beta chains from one sample sequenced in a study of T-cell reconstitution after alpha-beta-depleted transplantation in children. Unique molecular identifiers tagged the TCRbeta library. One entry per CDR3 protein results from TCRdb running MiXCR on the PCR reads. The profile shows 100,000 to 130,000 distinct CDR3 sequences, almost 6.5% of them singletons. Sequenced here: PBMCs, mostly from graft donor cells, sampled 360 days after TCRalphabeta/CD19-depleted stem cell transplant. Receptors were obtained from a male patient aged 2-10 years who had a stem cell transplant for acute lymphoblastic leukemia, so the T cells may come from the graft donor.

This clonotype came up a few times. The gene calls are TRBV7-9 and TRBJ1-2; 7 bases fit TRBD1. The V segment lost 3 bases and the J segment 8 bases; nucleotides outside the gene matches: 9. CDR3 length: 14 amino acids. Germline CDR1 is SEHNR and CDR2 is FQNEAQ (reference sequence). The CDR3 protein is CASSLGDRDVGYTF. CDR3 sequence (DNA): TGTGCCAGCAGCTTGGGAGACAGGGACGTCGGCTACACCTTC.

This clonotype has at least ten counts. This chain connects TRBV25-1 to TRBJ2-1; 7 bases are shared with TRBD2. The germline gives CDR1 MGHDK, CDR2 SYGVNS. The CDR3 loop spans 15 amino acids. The ends lost 7 bases at V and 0 bases at J; junction bases unmatched: 6. CDR3 sequence: CASTKREGSYNEQFF. CDR3 nucleotides: TGTGCCAGCACCAAAAGGGAGGGCTCCTACAATGAGCAGTTCTTC.

In its sample, this clonotype was seen a few times. V is TRBV19 and J is TRBJ1-1; a weak D match, TRBD1 (5 bases). The length of the CDR3 is 13 residues. Germline V gene data show CDR1 as LNHDA and CDR2 as SQIVND (reference sequence). The V end was cut by 3 bases, the J end by 4 bases, with 9 bases between. For the CDR3, the DNA is TGTGCCAGTAGTATTTGGGGGTTCACTGAAGCTTTCTTT. Protein sequence: CASSIWGFTEAFF. The full variable domain, its missing parts supplied by reference TRBV19 and TRBJ1-1, is DGGITQSPKYLFRKEGQNVTLSCEQNLNHDAMYWYRQDPGQGLRLIYYSQIVNDFQKGDIAEGYSVSREKKESFPLTVTSAQKNPTAFYLCASSIWGFTEAFFGQGTRLTVV.

This clonotype was seen repeatedly, ten times or more. V usage is TRBV4-3 and J usage is TRBJ2-5; D possibly corresponds to TRBD2 (6 bases). Trimming shortened V by 0 bases and J by 9 bases, and 20 bases separated the two germline ends. Germline-derived CDR1 and CDR2 are LGHNA and YSLEER. This CDR3 is built from 16 residues. This CDR3 reads CASSQETGPSEGAQYF. The DNA for the CDR3 is TGCGCCAGCAGCCAAGAGACCGGACCTTCGGAGGGAGCCCAGTACTTC.

The chain joins TRBV28 to TRBJ1-3; no definite D call. This CDR3 spans 12 amino acids. Deletions cut 5 bases from V and 9 bases from J, with 11 bases between. CDR1 is MDHEN, CDR2 SYDVKM, per germline. Here the CDR3 reads CASSPPRPTIYF. CDR3 coding DNA: TGTGCCAGCAGTCCACCCAGACCCACCATATATTTT.

This clonotype was picked up many times. The chain links TRBV10-3 to TRBJ2-1; a weak D match, TRBD1 (6 bases). The CDR3 length is 16 residues. Germline CDR1 is ENHRY and CDR2 is SYGVKD. V was clipped by 4 bases and J by 3 bases, with 16 bases between them. The CDR3 loop is CAISGGWDNRYNEQFF. In DNA form, the CDR3 reads TGTGCCATCAGTGGAGGGTGGGACAACCGCTACAATGAGCAGTTCTTC.

This clonotype was recorded many times. The J gene is TRBJ1-5, the V gene TRBV10-3; D gene uncertain. The V and J ends lost 7 bases and 0 bases respectively, with 7 bases between them. The length of the CDR3 is 13 residues. Germline-derived CDR1 and CDR2 are ENHRY and SYGVKD. The CDR3 is CAITRGSNQPQHF. For the CDR3, the DNA is TGTGCCATCACCCGGGGTAGCAATCAGCCCCAGCATTTT.

The chain joins TRBV9 to TRBJ2-4, with D possibly matching TRBD2 (6 bases). This CDR3 region has 15 residues. Looked up from germline, CDR1 is SGDLS and CDR2 is YYNGEE. Trimming pared 1 base from V and 4 bases from J, leaving 12 bases between. In nucleotides, the CDR3 is TGTGCCAGCAGCGTATTTGGGGACTTTAAAAACATTCAGTACTTC. This gives the protein CASSVFGDFKNIQYF.

This clonotype was recorded a few times. The chain is built from TRBV30 and TRBJ2-7; TRBD1 matches at 7 bases. CDR1 is GTSNPN and CDR2 is SVGIG in the germline V gene (reference sequence). Trimming cost V 3 bases and J 0 bases; bases outside gene matches: 5. CDR3 length: 14 residues. CDR3 sequence reads: CAWRPGTASYEQYF. The CDR3 DNA reads as TGTGCCTGGAGGCCCGGGACAGCCTCCTACGAGCAGTACTTC.

This clonotype was detected ten times or more. The chain recombines TRBV6-2 or TRBV6-3 with TRBJ1-5; D is undetermined. The CDR3 has 12 amino acids. Per germline, CDR1 MNHEY and CDR2 SVGEGT. V gave up 7 bases and J gave up 4 bases, with 8 bases separating them. The CDR3 DNA sequence: TGTGCCAGCACCAGAGGGAATCAGCCCCAGCATTTT. Its protein product is CASTRGNQPQHF.

This clonotype was observed a handful of times. The chain couples TRBV11-2 to TRBJ2-7, with a weak D call TRBD2 (6 bases). Looked up from germline, CDR1 is SGHAT and CDR2 is FQNNGV. The CDR3 is made up of 16 amino acids. Trimming removed 0 bases at V and 4 bases at J, with 16 bases between. CDR3 DNA: TGTGCCAGCAGCTTAGATCGCGGTAGCGGCCGATACGAGCAGTACTTC. This translates into CASSLDRGSGRYEQYF.

This clonotype turned up a few times. CDR3 coding DNA: TGTGCCAGCAGCGAAGGAGGGGGGGGTGCTAAGAGTGGCTACACCTTC. Translated: CASSEGGGGAKSGYTF. The genes are TRBV9 and TRBJ1-2; D is possibly TRBD1 (6 bases). The CDR3 is 16 amino acids. V lost 3 bases and J 7 bases, leaving 22 bases between the germline ends. The germline CDR1 and CDR2 sequences are SGDLS and YYNGEE. Full variable domain (outside the CDR3, taken from reference TRBV9 and TRBJ1-2): DSGVTQTPKHLITATGQRVTLRCSPRSGDLSVYWYQQSLDQGLQFLIQYYNGEERAKGNILERFSAQQFPDLHSELNLSSLELGDSALYFCASSEGGGGAKSGYTFGSGTRLTVV.

A few counts support this clonotype. The gene calls are TRBV19 and TRBJ1-1, with TRBD1 as a possible D gene (6 bases). Germline V gene sequence: CDR1 LNHDA, CDR2 SQIVND (reference sequence). This CDR3 spans 11 amino acids. V lost 9 bases to trimming and J lost 8 bases, with 13 bases between them. The DNA of the CDR3 is TGTGCCAGCGATTGGGGGGCCGAAGCTTTCTTT. Translated, it gives CASDWGAEAFF.

V is TRBV20-1 and J is TRBJ1-1; D might be TRBD1 (5 bases). V lost 1 base and J lost 2, with 26 bases in between. Germline loops: CDR1 DFQATT, CDR2 SNEGSKA (reference sequence). The CDR3 loop spans 19 amino acids. The CDR3 bases are TGCAGTGCTAGAGGGTTAAATGTTGGGGGTTTTGAGTTCAACACTGAAGCTTTCTTT. This codes for CSARGLNVGGFEFNTEAFF.

This chain connects TRBV4-3 to TRBJ1-1, with no clear D. CDR3 size: 15 residues. Trimming pared 4 bases from V and 0 bases from J, leaving 12 bases between. Germline values: CDR1 LGHNA, CDR2 YSLEER. This CDR3 reads CASSLGLFMNTEAFF. Here the CDR3 DNA reads TGCGCCAGCAGCCTCGGCCTATTCATGAACACTGAAGCTTTCTTT.

This clonotype was recorded many times. V is TRBV29-1 and J is TRBJ1-2; possible D gene TRBD1, 5 bases. Germline values: CDR1 SQVTM, CDR2 ANQGSEA. The CDR3 is made up of 12 amino acids. The V end was cut by 3 bases, the J end by 8 bases, with 13 bases between. The CDR3 sequence: CSVDGQGGGYTF. In nucleotides, the CDR3 is TGCAGCGTTGATGGGCAGGGAGGGGGCTACACCTTC.

This clonotype was seen more than once but under ten times. The genes are TRBV11-1 and TRBJ2-1; 7 bases match TRBD1. Trimming removed 5 bases from V and 4 bases from J; junction bases left unmatched: 17. Germline V CDR1 and CDR2: SGHAT, FQDESV (reference sequence). This CDR3 contains 18 residues. CDR3 sequence reads: CASSPPTTGPPKYNEQFF. CDR3 bases: TGTGCCAGCAGCCCGCCTACGACAGGGCCCCCCAAATACAATGAGCAGTTCTTC.

The sample holds many counts of this clonotype. CDR3 coding DNA: TGTGCCAGCAGCTTAGCGATGGCTAGCGGCCGAGATGAGCAGTTCTTC. The encoded protein is CASSLAMASGRDEQFF. The J gene is TRBJ2-1, the V gene TRBV11-1; 7 positions match TRBD2. Germline lookup yields CDR1 SGHAT and CDR2 FQDESV (reference sequence). The CDR3 is made up of 16 amino acids. With 0 bases clipped from V and 8 bases from J, the junction kept 10 bases outside the gene matches.

A remark on this clonotype: The germline gene is not matched at one end of the junction; a read error may be the cause. This sequence joins TRBV20-1 and TRBJ2-1; D may match TRBD1 or TRBD2 (5 bases each). CDR1 and CDR2 from the germline V gene are DFQATT and SNEGSKA (reference sequence). The CDR3 extends over 17 amino acids. The CDR3 region has the DNA TGCTGTGCCATTCCTTGGGGGAAAAGGGGCTCCTACAATGAGCAGTTCTTC. Its protein is CCAIPWGKRGSYNEQFF.

The chain recombines TRBV24-1 with TRBJ2-2; tentative D call: TRBD2 (5 bases). The CDR3 has 13 amino acids. The V end was cut by 6 bases, the J end by 5 bases, with 9 bases between. Germline V lookup: CDR1 KGHDR, CDR2 SFDVKD. In DNA, the CDR3 is TGTGCCACCAGTTACGGCGGGACCGGGGAGCTGTTTTTT. Translating it yields CATSYGGTGELFF.